This T cell receptor (beta chain) was found in a study of response to subunit inactivated influenza vaccine. General observations from the study: Authors suggested each seasonal influenza vaccination recruits few new T cells.

About this clonotype: Antigen: not known.

TCRdb re-called the RT-PCR reads through MiXCR, storing one row per CDR3 protein. The sample has 200,000 to 250,000 distinct CDR3 sequences, 9% to 15% seen once. Trimming pared 0 bases from V and 6 bases from J, leaving 10 bases between. There are 14 residues in the CDR3. Germline V gene lookup returns CDR1 SGHNT and CDR2 YYREEE (reference sequence). This TCR was recovered from a man aged 45-60 years who received an inactivated influenza vaccine. The starting material was non-naive T cells sorted from PBMCs, obtained less than 15 days before vaccination. The V gene is TRBV5-4, the J gene TRBJ2-1, with D unclear. CDR3: CASSLDKGLNEQFF. In nucleotides, the CDR3 is TGTGCCAGCAGCTTGGATAAGGGTCTCAATGAGCAGTTCTTC.